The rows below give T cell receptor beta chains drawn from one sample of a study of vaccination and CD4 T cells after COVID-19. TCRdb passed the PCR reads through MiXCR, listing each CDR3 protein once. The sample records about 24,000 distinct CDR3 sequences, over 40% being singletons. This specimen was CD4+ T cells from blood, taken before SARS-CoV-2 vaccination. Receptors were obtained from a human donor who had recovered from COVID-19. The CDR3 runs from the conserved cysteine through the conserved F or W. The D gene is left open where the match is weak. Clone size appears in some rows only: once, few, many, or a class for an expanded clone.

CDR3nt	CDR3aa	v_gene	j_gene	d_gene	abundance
TGTGCCACCCAGAACGTGCCGGGGCGGCAGGACTCCAATGAGCAGTTCTTC	CATQNVPGRQDSNEQFF	TRBV24-1	TRBJ2-1	-	-
TGCAGTGCTACCCTGAGGGGGACCGAACTCTGGGCCAACGTCCTGACTTTC	CSATLRGTELWANVLTF	TRBV20-1	TRBJ2-6	-	-
TGTGCCTGGAGTGGGGTTTCCTCCAGCACAGATACGCAGTATTTT	CAWSGVSSSTDTQYF	TRBV30	TRBJ2-3	-	-
TGCAGTGCTAGAGATCCTCGATTCACAGATACGCAGTATTTT	CSARDPRFTDTQYF	TRBV20-1	TRBJ2-3	-	-
TGTGCCAGCCGTGGACTAGACGCCCCCACAGATACGCAGTATTTT	CASRGLDAPTDTQYF	TRBV27	TRBJ2-3	TRBD2	-
TGCAGTGCTCGACAGGGGATCTCCTACGAGCAGTACTTC	CSARQGISYEQYF	TRBV20-1	TRBJ2-7	TRBD1	-
TGCAGTGCCAAGAGCGCAGGCGGGGATAGCGAGCAGTACTTC	CSAKSAGGDSEQYF	TRBV20-1	TRBJ2-7	-	-
TGTGCCACCAGCAGACGTGGGACAGGGAGTCCGACACCCCTCCACTTT	CATSRRGTGSPTPLHF	TRBV15	TRBJ1-6	TRBD1	-
TGTGCCAGCAGCAGGGACAGGGATGAAGCTTTCTTT	CASSRDRDEAFF	TRBV7-9	TRBJ1-1	TRBD1	-
TGTGCCAGCAGCCCCCGGGGGGGTCGAATAAATGGCTACACCTTC	CASSPRGGRINGYTF	TRBV6-1	TRBJ1-2	-	few
TGCGCCAGCAGCAACCGGGGACTAGCGGGAGCGGGGACCGGGGAGCTGTTTTTT	CASSNRGLAGAGTGELFF	TRBV5-1	TRBJ2-2	TRBD2	-
TGTGCCAGCAGCTTAAACAGGGATTATGGCTACACCTTC	CASSLNRDYGYTF	TRBV7-3	TRBJ1-2	-	-
TGTGCCAGCAGCTCCAACAGGGGGCCCACAGATACGCAGTATTTT	CASSSNRGPTDTQYF	TRBV7-6	TRBJ2-3	TRBD1	few
TGTGCCAGCAGTGAACAGGGGGCTCTTGGCTACACCTTC	CASSEQGALGYTF	TRBV6-1	TRBJ1-2	TRBD1	few
TGTGCCAGCAGCTTATGGGGTGGGGGTAATGAGCAGTTCTTC	CASSLWGGGNEQFF	TRBV7-3	TRBJ2-1	-	few
TGCGCCAGCAGCCAAGATCAGGCCAGGGGGCGCGAAGAGACCCAGTACTTC	CASSQDQARGREETQYF	TRBV4-1	TRBJ2-5	TRBD1	-
TGTGCCAGCAGAGAACGGGGATCCTATAATTCACCCCTCCACTTT	CASRERGSYNSPLHF	TRBV27	TRBJ1-6	-	-
TGCGCCAGCAGTACCGGACTAGCGGGAGGGGAGACCCAGTACTTC	CASSTGLAGGETQYF	TRBV5-1	TRBJ2-5	TRBD2	-
TGTGCCAGCAGAACCGGGACTAGCGGGTCAAGAGACACCGGGGAGCTGTTTTTT	CASRTGTSGSRDTGELFF	TRBV11-1	TRBJ2-2	TRBD2	few
TGTGCCAGCAGTGATACGGGACCACAAGAGACCCAGTACTTC	CASSDTGPQETQYF	TRBV28	TRBJ2-5	-	-
TGCAGTGCTTGGGGGAGGACGAAAGGGGATGAGCAGTTCTTC	CSAWGRTKGDEQFF	TRBV20-1	TRBJ2-1	-	-
TGTGCCAGCAGCCCGACCCAAGCTAGCGGGAGGTACAATGAGCAGTTCTTC	CASSPTQASGRYNEQFF	TRBV7-3	TRBJ2-1	TRBD2	-
TGTGCCAGTAGTATAGCAGATACGCAGTATTTT	CASSIADTQYF	TRBV19	TRBJ2-3	-	-
TGTGCCAGCAGCTCCCGATTAGTAGATACGCAGTATTTT	CASSSRLVDTQYF	TRBV7-8	TRBJ2-3	-	-
TGTGCCAGTAGTCTGGGTTTCACCGGGGAGCTGTTTTTT	CASSLGFTGELFF	TRBV19	TRBJ2-2	-	-
TGCAGTGCTAGAGCACTAGCGGGAGTTTTCTACGAGCAGTACTTC	CSARALAGVFYEQYF	TRBV20-1	TRBJ2-7	TRBD2	few
TGTGCCAGCAGACCCGCGGGTTCGGGTGAAAAACTGTTTTTT	CASRPAGSGEKLFF	TRBV6-1	TRBJ1-4	-	-
TGCAGTGCTAGAGGGGGGTCAAGCAAAAACATTCAGTACTTC	CSARGGSSKNIQYF	TRBV20-1	TRBJ2-4	-	once
TGTGCCACTAAAGGCGGGACGGGAAACACCATATATTTT	CATKGGTGNTIYF	TRBV27	TRBJ1-3	-	few
TGCAGTGCTAGGGGGGTGGGCGCGGGATATGGCTACACCTTC	CSARGVGAGYGYTF	TRBV20-1	TRBJ1-2	-	few
TGTGCCAGCAGCTTAGGAGGGAGTAGGGATGAGCAGTTCTTC	CASSLGGSRDEQFF	TRBV11-3	TRBJ2-1	-	once
TGTGCCAGCAGCTACGGGGCTGAGCAGTACTTC	CASSYGAEQYF	TRBV7-2	TRBJ2-7	-	-